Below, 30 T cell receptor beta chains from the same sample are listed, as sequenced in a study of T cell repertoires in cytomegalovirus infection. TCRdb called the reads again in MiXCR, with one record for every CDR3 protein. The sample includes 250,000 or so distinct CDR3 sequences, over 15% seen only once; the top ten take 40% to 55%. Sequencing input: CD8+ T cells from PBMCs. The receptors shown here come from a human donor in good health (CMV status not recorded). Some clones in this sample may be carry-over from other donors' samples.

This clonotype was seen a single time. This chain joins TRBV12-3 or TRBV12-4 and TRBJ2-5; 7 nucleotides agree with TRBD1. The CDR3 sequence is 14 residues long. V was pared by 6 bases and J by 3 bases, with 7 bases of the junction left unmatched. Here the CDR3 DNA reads TGTGCCAGCAGAACCGGGACAGAGAAAGAGACCCAGTACTTC. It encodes CASRTGTEKETQYF.

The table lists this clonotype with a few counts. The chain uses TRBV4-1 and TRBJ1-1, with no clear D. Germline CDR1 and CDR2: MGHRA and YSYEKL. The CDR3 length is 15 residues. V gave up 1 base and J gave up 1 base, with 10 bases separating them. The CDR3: CASSQVGLENTEAFF. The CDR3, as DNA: TGCGCCAGCAGCCAAGTGGGGTTGGAGAACACTGAAGCTTTCTTT.

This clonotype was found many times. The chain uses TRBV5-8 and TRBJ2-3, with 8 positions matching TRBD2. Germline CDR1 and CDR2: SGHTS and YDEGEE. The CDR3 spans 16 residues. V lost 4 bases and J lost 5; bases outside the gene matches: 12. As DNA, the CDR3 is TGTGCCAGCAGCCCGGTTGCGGGGGGCGAAGTAGATACGCAGTATTTT. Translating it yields CASSPVAGGEVDTQYF.

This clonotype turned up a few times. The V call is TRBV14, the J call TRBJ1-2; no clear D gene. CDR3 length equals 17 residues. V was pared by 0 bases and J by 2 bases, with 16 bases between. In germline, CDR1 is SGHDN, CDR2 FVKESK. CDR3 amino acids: CASSQEEAPGFNYGYTF. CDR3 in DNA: TGTGCCAGCAGCCAAGAAGAGGCGCCGGGGTTCAACTATGGCTACACCTTC.

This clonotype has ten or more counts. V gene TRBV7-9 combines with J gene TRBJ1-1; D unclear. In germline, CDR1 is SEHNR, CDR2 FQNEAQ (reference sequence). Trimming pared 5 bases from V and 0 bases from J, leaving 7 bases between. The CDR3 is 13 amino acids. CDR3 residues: CASSAELNTEAFF. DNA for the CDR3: TGTGCCAGCAGCGCAGAGTTGAACACTGAAGCTTTCTTT.

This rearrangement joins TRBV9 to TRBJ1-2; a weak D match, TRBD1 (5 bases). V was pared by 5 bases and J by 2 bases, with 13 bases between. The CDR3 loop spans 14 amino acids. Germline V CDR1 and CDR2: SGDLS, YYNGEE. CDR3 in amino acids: CASREGIENYGYTF. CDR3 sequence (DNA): TGTGCCAGCAGGGAGGGGATCGAAAACTATGGCTACACCTTC.

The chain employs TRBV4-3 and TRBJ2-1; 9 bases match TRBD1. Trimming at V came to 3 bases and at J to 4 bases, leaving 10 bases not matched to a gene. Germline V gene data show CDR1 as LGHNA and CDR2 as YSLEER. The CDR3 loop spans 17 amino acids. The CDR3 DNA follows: TGCGCCAGCAGCCAGGCGGGCTACAGGGGGCCGTACAATGAGCAGTTCTTC. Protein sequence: CASSQAGYRGPYNEQFF.

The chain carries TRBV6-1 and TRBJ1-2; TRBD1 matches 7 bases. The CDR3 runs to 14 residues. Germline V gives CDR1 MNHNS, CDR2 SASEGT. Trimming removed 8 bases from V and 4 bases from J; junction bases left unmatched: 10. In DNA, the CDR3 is TGTGCCAGCCACGACAGGGATGAGGGCTATGGCTACACCTTC. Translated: CASHDRDEGYGYTF.

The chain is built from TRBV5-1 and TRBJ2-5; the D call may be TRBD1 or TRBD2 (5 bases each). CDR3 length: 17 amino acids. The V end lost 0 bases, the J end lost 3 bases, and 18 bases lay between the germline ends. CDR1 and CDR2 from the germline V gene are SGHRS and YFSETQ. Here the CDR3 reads CASSLDALGDLKETQYF. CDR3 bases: TGCGCCAGCAGCTTGGATGCACTAGGGGATCTTAAAGAGACCCAGTACTTC.

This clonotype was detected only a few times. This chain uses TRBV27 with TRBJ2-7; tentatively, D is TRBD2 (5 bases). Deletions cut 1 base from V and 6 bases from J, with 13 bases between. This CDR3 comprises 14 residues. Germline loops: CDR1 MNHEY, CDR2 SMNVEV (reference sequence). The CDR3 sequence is CASSLFRGSAEQYF. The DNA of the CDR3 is TGTGCCAGCAGTTTATTTCGGGGATCGGCCGAGCAGTACTTC.

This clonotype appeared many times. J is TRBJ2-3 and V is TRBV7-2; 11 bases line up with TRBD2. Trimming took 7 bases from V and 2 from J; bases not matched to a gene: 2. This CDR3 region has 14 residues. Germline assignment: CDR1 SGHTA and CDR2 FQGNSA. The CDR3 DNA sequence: TGTGCCAGCAAACTAGCGGGGGTCACAGATACGCAGTATTTT. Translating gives CASKLAGVTDTQYF.

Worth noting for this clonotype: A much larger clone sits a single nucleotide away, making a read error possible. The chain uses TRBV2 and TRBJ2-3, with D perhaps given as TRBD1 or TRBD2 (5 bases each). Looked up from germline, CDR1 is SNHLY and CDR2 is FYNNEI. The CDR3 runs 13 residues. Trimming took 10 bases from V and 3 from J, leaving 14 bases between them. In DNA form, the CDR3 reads TGTGCCACGAGCCGGGACCATACAGATACGCAGTATTTT. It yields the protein CATSRDHTDTQYF.

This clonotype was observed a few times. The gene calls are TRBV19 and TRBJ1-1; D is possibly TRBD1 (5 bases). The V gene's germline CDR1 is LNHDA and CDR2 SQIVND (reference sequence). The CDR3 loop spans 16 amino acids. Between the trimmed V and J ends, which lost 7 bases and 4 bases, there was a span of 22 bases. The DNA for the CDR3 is TGTGCCAGTATGTCCAGGGAAGGGCTAAGGGGCACTGAAGCTTTCTTT. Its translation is CASMSREGLRGTEAFF. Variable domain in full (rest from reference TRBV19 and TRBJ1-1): DGGITQSPKYLFRKEGQNVTLSCEQNLNHDAMYWYRQDPGQGLRLIYYSQIVNDFQKGDIAEGYSVSREKKESFPLTVTSAQKNPTAFYLCASMSREGLRGTEAFFGQGTRLTVV.

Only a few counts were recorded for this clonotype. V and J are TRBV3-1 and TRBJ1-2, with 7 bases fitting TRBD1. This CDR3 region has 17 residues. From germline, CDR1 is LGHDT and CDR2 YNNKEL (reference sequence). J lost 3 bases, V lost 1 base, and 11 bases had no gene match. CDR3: CASSQVIGGGADYGYTF. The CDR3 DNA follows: TGTGCCAGCAGCCAAGTTATCGGAGGGGGCGCGGACTATGGCTACACCTTC. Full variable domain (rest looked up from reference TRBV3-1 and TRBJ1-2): DTAVSQTPKYLVTQMGNDKSIKCEQNLGHDTMYWYKQDSKKFLKIMFSYNNKELIINETVPNRFSPKSPDKAHLNLHINSLELGDSAVYFCASSQVIGGGADYGYTFGSGTRLTVV.

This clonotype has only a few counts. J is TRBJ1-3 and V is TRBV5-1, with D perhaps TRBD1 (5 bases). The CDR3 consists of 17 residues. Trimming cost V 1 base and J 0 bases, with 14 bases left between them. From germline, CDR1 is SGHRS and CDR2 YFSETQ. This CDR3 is CASSLYRGGYSGNTIYF. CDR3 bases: TGCGCCAGCAGCTTGTACCGGGGCGGCTACTCTGGAAACACCATATATTTT.

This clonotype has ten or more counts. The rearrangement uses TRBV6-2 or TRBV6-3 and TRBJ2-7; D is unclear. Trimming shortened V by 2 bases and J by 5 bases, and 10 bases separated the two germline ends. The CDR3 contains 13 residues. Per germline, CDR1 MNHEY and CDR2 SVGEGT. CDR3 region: CASSYPQPHEQYF. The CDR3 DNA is TGTGCCAGCAGTTACCCACAGCCGCACGAGCAGTACTTC.

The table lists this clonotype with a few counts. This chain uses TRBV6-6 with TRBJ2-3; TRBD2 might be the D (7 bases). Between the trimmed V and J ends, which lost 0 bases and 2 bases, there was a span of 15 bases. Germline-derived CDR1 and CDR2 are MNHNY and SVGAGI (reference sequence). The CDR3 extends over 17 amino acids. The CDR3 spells CASSYSTGEGDTDTQYF. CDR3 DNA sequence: TGTGCCAGCAGTTACTCGACCGGGGAGGGGGACACAGATACGCAGTATTTT.

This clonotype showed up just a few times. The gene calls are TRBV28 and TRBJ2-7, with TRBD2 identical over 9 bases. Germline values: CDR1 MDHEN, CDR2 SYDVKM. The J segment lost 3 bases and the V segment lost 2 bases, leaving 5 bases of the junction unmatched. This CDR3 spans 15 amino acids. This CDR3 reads CASSLGAGGNYEQYF. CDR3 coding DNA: TGTGCCAGCAGTTTAGGGGCGGGGGGGAACTACGAGCAGTACTTC.

The CDR3 sequence is CASSLRAGGFYEQYF. The CDR3 DNA reads TGTGCCAGCTCACTGCGGGCAGGGGGCTTCTACGAGCAGTACTTC. The J gene is TRBJ2-7, the V gene TRBV28; 8 bases match TRBD1. Germline trimming cut 8 bases from V and 3 bases from J; bases unmatched to any gene: 12. The CDR3 has 15 amino acids. Germline CDR1 reads MDHEN; CDR2 reads SYDVKM.

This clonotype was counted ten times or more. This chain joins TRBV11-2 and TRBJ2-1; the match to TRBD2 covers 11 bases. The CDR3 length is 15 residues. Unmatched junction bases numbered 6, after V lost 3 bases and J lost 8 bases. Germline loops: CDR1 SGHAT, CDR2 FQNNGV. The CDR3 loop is CASSLLAGGRDEQFF. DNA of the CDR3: TGTGCCAGCAGCTTGCTAGCGGGGGGCAGGGATGAGCAGTTCTTC.

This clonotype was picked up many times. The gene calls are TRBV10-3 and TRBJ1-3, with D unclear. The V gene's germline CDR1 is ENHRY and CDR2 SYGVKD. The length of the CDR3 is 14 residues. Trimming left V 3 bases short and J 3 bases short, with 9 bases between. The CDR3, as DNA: TGTGCCATCAGTGATCGAGCAAGTGGAAACACCATATATTTT. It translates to CAISDRASGNTIYF.

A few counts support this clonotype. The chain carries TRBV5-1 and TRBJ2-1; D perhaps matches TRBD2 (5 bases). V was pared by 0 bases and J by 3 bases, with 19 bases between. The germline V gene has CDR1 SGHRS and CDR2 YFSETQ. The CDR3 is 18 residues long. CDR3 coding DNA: TGCGCCAGCAGCTTGGCGGCTCTTGTGGGAGTGGACTACAATGAGCAGTTCTTC. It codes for CASSLAALVGVDYNEQFF.

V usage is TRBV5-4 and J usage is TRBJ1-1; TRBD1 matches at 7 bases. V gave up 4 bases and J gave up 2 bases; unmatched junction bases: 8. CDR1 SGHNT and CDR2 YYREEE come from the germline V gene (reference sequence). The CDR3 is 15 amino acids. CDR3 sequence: CASSAGQWGNTEAFF. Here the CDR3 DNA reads TGTGCCAGCAGCGCGGGACAGTGGGGAAACACTGAAGCTTTCTTT.

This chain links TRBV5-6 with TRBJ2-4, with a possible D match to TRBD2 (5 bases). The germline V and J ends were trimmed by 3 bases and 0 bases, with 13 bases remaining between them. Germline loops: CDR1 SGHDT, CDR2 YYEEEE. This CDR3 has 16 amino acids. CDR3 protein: CASSSGGQLAKNIQYF. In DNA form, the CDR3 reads TGTGCCAGCAGCTCTGGAGGTCAACTAGCCAAAAACATTCAGTACTTC. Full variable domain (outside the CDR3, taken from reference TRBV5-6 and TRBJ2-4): DAGVTQSPTHLIKTRGQQVTLRCSPKSGHDTVSWYQQALGQGPQFIFQYYEEEERQRGNFPDRFSGHQFPNYSSELNVNALLLGDSALYLCASSSGGQLAKNIQYFGAGTRLSVL.

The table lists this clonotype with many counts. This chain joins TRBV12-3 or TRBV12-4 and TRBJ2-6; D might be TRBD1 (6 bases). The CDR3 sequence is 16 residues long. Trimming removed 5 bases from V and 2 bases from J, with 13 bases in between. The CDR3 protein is CASSSTGPTGANVLTF. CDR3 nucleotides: TGTGCCAGCAGTAGCACAGGGCCCACTGGGGCCAACGTCCTGACTTTC.

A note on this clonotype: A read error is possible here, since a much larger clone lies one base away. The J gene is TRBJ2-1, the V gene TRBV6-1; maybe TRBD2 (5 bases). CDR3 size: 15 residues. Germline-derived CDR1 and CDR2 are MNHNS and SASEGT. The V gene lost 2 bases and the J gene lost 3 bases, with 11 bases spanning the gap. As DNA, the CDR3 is TGTGCCAGCAGTGAAAGGCGAGCGGTCTACAATGAGCAGTTCTTC. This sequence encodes CASSERRAVYNEQFF.

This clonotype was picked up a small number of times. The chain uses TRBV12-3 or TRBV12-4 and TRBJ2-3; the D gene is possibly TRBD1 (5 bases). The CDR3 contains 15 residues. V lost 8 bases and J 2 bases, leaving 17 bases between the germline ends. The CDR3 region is CASPKGAENTDTQYF. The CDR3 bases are TGTGCCAGCCCCAAAGGGGCGGAAAACACAGATACGCAGTATTTT.

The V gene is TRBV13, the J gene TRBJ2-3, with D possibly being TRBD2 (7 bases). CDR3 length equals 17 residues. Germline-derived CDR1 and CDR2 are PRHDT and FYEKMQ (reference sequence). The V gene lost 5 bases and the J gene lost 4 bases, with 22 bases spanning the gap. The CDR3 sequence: CASSPRVGGPFSDTQYF. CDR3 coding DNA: TGTGCCAGCAGCCCTAGGGTGGGGGGGCCTTTCTCAGATACGCAGTATTTT.

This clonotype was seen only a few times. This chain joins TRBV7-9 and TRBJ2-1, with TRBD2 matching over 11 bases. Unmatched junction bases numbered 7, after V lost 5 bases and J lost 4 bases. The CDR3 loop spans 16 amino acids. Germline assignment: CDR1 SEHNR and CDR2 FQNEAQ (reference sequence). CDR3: CASSPFGTSGYNEQFF. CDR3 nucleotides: TGTGCCAGCAGCCCGTTTGGGACTAGCGGATACAATGAGCAGTTCTTC.

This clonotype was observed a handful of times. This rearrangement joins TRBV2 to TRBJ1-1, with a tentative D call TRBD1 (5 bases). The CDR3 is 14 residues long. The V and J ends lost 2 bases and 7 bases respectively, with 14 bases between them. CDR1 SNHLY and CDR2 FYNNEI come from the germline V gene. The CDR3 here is CASSELGEISEAFF. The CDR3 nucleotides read TGTGCCAGCAGTGAACTGGGGGAAATTAGTGAAGCTTTCTTT.